A single sample is the source of the 14 T cell receptor beta chains below, sequenced in a study of beta chain features in type 1 diabetes. Expressed TCRB transcripts were sequenced, since all the RNA that had been isolated was reverse transcribed. Data came from immunoSEQ multiplex PCR; TCRdb stores just in-frame clones and leaves some out. The data contain 140,000 or so clones, about a tenth of them singletons. Material: central memory CD4+ T cells from blood. Source of these receptors: a man aged 18-30 years in good health.

This clone has only a few counts. The chain combines TRBV5-1 with TRBJ1-1, with no clear D. V was cut by 1 base and J by 1 base, with 11 bases left in between. Germline CDR1 and CDR2: SGHRS and YFSETQ. The CDR3 extends over 15 amino acids. The CDR3 is CASSLRWAQNTEAFF. CDR3 coding DNA: TGCGCCAGCAGCTTGCGGTGGGCGCAGAACACTGAAGCTTTCTTT.

This rearrangement joins TRBV7-2 to TRBJ2-3; tentatively, D is TRBD2 (5 bases). This CDR3 comprises 17 residues. V lost 5 bases and J 0 bases, leaving 18 bases between the germline ends. Germline V lookup: CDR1 SGHTA, CDR2 FQGNSA. The CDR3 here is CASSQRVAGASTDTQYF. The CDR3 DNA sequence: TGTGCCAGCAGCCAACGGGTCGCGGGTGCTAGCACAGATACGCAGTATTTT. Full variable domain (outside the CDR3, taken from reference TRBV7-2 and TRBJ2-3): GAGVSQSPSNKVTEKGKDVELRCDPISGHTALYWYRQSLGQGLEFLIYFQGNSAPDKSGLPSDRFSAERTGGSVSTLTIQRTQQEDSAVYLCASSQRVAGASTDTQYFGPGTRLTVL.

V gene TRBV11-3 combines with J gene TRBJ2-7; TRBD1 agrees at 11 bases. The CDR3 sequence is 14 residues long. Looked up from germline, CDR1 is SGHNT and CDR2 is YENEEA. The junction had 6 bases not matched to a gene; V was cut back by 5 bases and J by 6 bases. The chain's CDR3 is CASSPGTGGLEQYF. CDR3 in DNA: TGTGCCAGCAGCCCCGGGACAGGGGGACTCGAGCAGTACTTC.

The chain joins TRBV7-2 to TRBJ2-7; 7 bases agree with TRBD1. There are 11 residues in the CDR3. Germline assignment: CDR1 SGHTA and CDR2 FQGNSA. V lost 2 bases, J lost 11 bases, and 3 bases stayed unmatched. The CDR3: CASSLKQGKYF. DNA of the CDR3: TGTGCCAGCAGCTTAAAACAGGGGAAGTACTTC.

There are many counts of this clone. The chain uses TRBV29-1 and TRBJ2-5; no firm D call. The V and J ends lost 6 bases and 1 base respectively, with 12 bases between them. There are 13 residues in the CDR3. The germline CDR1 and CDR2 sequences are SQVTM and ANQGSEA. CDR3 sequence reads: CSVVRRSQETQYF. Written as DNA, the CDR3 is TGCAGCGTCGTCCGACGGAGCCAAGAGACCCAGTACTTC.

This clone was found a few times. V and J are TRBV9 and TRBJ1-5; TRBD1 matches 7 bases. The CDR3 runs 17 residues. The germline V gene has CDR1 SGDLS and CDR2 YYNGEE. V lost 1 base, J lost 4 bases, and 11 bases stayed unmatched. The CDR3 region is CASSVSPGTERNQPQHF. For the CDR3, the DNA is TGTGCCAGCAGCGTATCTCCTGGGACAGAAAGAAATCAGCCCCAGCATTTT.

V usage is TRBV4-2 and J usage is TRBJ2-1, with 11 bases lining up with TRBD2. This CDR3 is built from 16 residues. Trimming at V came to 5 bases and at J to 6 bases, leaving 9 bases not matched to a gene. Germline CDR1 LGHNA, CDR2 YNFKEQ. The CDR3 region is CASSNLGTSGINEQFF. The CDR3 DNA sequence: TGTGCCAGCAGCAACCTTGGGACTAGCGGCATCAATGAGCAGTTCTTC.

The chain combines TRBV19 with TRBJ2-4; 8 bases map to TRBD1. J was trimmed by 7 bases and V by 6 bases; bases with no gene match: 8. Germline CDR1 reads LNHDA; CDR2 reads SQIVND (reference sequence). The length of the CDR3 is 14 residues. The CDR3 reads CASRPTGEWNIQYF. The CDR3 DNA reads as TGTGCCAGTAGGCCGACAGGGGAGTGGAACATTCAGTACTTC.

This clone was found a few times. The chain has TRBV5-6 and TRBJ1-4; D is unresolved. The CDR3 is 16 amino acids. Germline loops: CDR1 SGHDT, CDR2 YYEEEE. Trimming pared 4 bases from V and 3 bases from J, leaving 16 bases between. CDR3 DNA sequence: TGTGCCAGCAGCCCCGGTCCTACGAGGGCTAATGAAAAACTGTTTTTT. Its protein is CASSPGPTRANEKLFF.

This chain joins TRBV9 and TRBJ1-6; 8 bases align to TRBD1. This CDR3 has 15 residues. Germline CDR1 and CDR2: SGDLS and YYNGEE. The V segment lost 4 bases and the J segment 8 bases; nucleotides outside the gene matches: 8. The CDR3 DNA reads as TGTGCCAGCAGCCCCGGACAGGGTAAACATTCACCCCTCCACTTT. Its protein is CASSPGQGKHSPLHF.

This clone was seen ten or more times. The chain couples TRBV7-9 to TRBJ2-1, with a possible D match to TRBD1 (5 bases). The V end lost 1 base, the J end lost 7 bases, and 14 bases lay between the germline ends. The germline V gene encodes CDR1 SEHNR and CDR2 FQNEAQ (reference sequence). The CDR3 runs 15 residues. The CDR3 nucleotides read TGTGCCAGCAGCTTAGTTTCCGTGGGGCAGAATGAGCAGTTCTTC. Translation gives CASSLVSVGQNEQFF.

The genes are TRBV28 and TRBJ1-2; D is undetermined. The germline V and J ends were trimmed by 6 bases and 3 bases, with 17 bases remaining between them. This CDR3 spans 15 amino acids. In germline, CDR1 is MDHEN, CDR2 SYDVKM. This chain's CDR3 is CASRVEGFGDYGYTF. DNA of the CDR3: TGTGCCAGCAGAGTCGAGGGATTTGGCGACTATGGCTACACCTTC.

There are a few counts of this clone. The chain combines TRBV14 with TRBJ1-4; possibly TRBD1 for D (6 bases). V lost 2 bases and J 0 bases, leaving 7 bases between the germline ends. From germline, CDR1 is SGHDN and CDR2 FVKESK. This CDR3 spans 15 amino acids. The CDR3 DNA reads TGTGCCAGCAGCCAACACAGGGCAACTAATGAAAAACTGTTTTTT. Translation gives CASSQHRATNEKLFF.

V and J are TRBV4-2 and TRBJ1-5; D is uncertain. There are 13 residues in the CDR3. Trimming cost V 1 base and J 6 bases, with 7 bases left between them. Germline CDR1 LGHNA, CDR2 YNFKEQ. This chain's CDR3 is CASSQAEFQPQHF. The DNA for the CDR3 is TGTGCCAGCAGCCAAGCTGAGTTTCAGCCCCAGCATTTT.